These 21 T cell receptor beta chains were sequenced from one sample in a study of cytomegalovirus exposure and HLA in healthy donors. Primers included in the PCR were 60 Vbeta and 13 Jbeta primers. Here immunoSEQ multiplex PCR was the method, and the copy in TCRdb shows in-frame clones only, minus some. The data show 95,000 to 100,000 clones, about 70% seen once. The sequencing input was PBMCs. These receptors came from a human donor in good health.

This clone was seen a handful of times. The chain uses TRBV5-4 and TRBJ2-7, with 8 nucleotides matching TRBD1. J lost 0 bases, V lost 3 bases, and 5 bases had no gene match. The V gene's germline CDR1 is SGHNT and CDR2 YYREEE (reference sequence). The CDR3 contains 15 residues. Written as DNA, the CDR3 is TGTGCCAGCAGCTCAGCAGGGGGCGCCTCCTACGAGCAGTACTTC. This gives the protein CASSSAGGASYEQYF. The full variable domain, with the rest looked up from reference TRBV5-4 and TRBJ2-7, is ETGVTQSPTHLIKTRGQQVTLRCSSQSGHNTVSWYQQALGQGPQFIFQYYREEENGRGNFPPRFSGLQFPNYSSELNVNALELDDSALYLCASSSAGGASYEQYFGPGTRLTVT.

This chain connects TRBV25-1 to TRBJ2-7; perhaps TRBD2 as D (7 bases). The CDR3 is 13 amino acids. Germline CDR1 reads MGHDK; CDR2 reads SYGVNS. Trimming left V 4 bases short and J 5 bases short, with 12 bases between. CDR3 residues: CASSAGGYHEQYF. The CDR3 DNA reads TGTGCCAGCAGTGCGGGGGGCTACCACGAGCAGTACTTC.

This clone was seen a few times. The chain employs TRBV10-3 and TRBJ2-3; TRBD1 is a possible D gene (5 bases). Germline V lookup: CDR1 ENHRY, CDR2 SYGVKD. The CDR3 is 11 amino acids. Deletions cut 8 bases from V and 9 bases from J, with 12 bases between. Here the CDR3 DNA reads TGTGCCATCTCCCAGGGTGGGACGCAGTATTTT. It yields the protein CAISQGGTQYF.

The rearrangement links TRBV30 to TRBJ2-1; 7 bases are a match to TRBD2. The CDR3 runs 15 residues. Germline CDR1 GTSNPN, CDR2 SVGIG (reference sequence). The J segment lost 3 bases and the V segment lost 0 bases, leaving 5 bases of the junction unmatched. The CDR3 loop reads CAWSVRGGSYNEQFF. The CDR3 DNA reads as TGTGCCTGGAGTGTACGGGGCGGGAGCTACAATGAGCAGTTCTTC.

This rearrangement joins TRBV25-1 to TRBJ2-3; maybe TRBD1 (6 bases). V was shortened by 6 bases and J by 4 bases, with 17 bases between the two germline ends. The CDR3 sequence is 15 residues long. Germline V lookup: CDR1 MGHDK, CDR2 SYGVNS. Written as DNA, the CDR3 is TGTGCCAGCAGCCTGGTGGCAGGGGATGCAGATACGCAGTATTTT. It yields the protein CASSLVAGDADTQYF.

The chain recombines TRBV5-8 with TRBJ1-3; 8 nucleotides align to TRBD1. With 1 base clipped from V and 0 bases from J, the junction kept 6 bases outside the gene matches. This CDR3 has 17 residues. Germline V lookup: CDR1 SGHTS, CDR2 YDEGEE. CDR3 sequence: CASSLWGQVYSGNTIYF. CDR3 nucleotides: TGTGCCAGCAGCTTGTGGGGACAGGTGTACTCTGGAAACACCATATATTTT.

The genes are TRBV11-2 and TRBJ2-1; TRBD1 agrees at 7 bases. This CDR3 comprises 15 residues. CDR1 SGHAT and CDR2 FQNNGV come from the germline V gene. The V and J ends lost 4 bases and 5 bases, in that order; junction bases with no gene match: 8. The CDR3 loop is CASSSDRVVNNEQFF. The CDR3 DNA is TGTGCCAGCAGCTCCGACAGGGTTGTTAACAATGAGCAGTTCTTC.

This clone turned up a few times. The rearrangement uses TRBV5-1 and TRBJ1-1; D might be TRBD1 (6 bases). V lost 4 bases to trimming and J lost 1 base, with 11 bases between them. The CDR3 length is 14 residues. Germline V gene sequence: CDR1 SGHRS, CDR2 YFSETQ. DNA of the CDR3: TGCGCCAGCAGCCCCGGGACACCGAACACTGAAGCTTTCTTT. Its translation is CASSPGTPNTEAFF.

In this sample, this clone turned up a few times. The chain links TRBV15 to TRBJ1-1, with TRBD1 matching 7 bases. The CDR3 is made up of 14 amino acids. Germline CDR1 and CDR2: LNHNV and YYDKDF (reference sequence). The ends lost 9 bases at V and 1 base at J; junction bases unmatched: 8. For the CDR3, the DNA is TGTGCCACAAGTGAGAGGGGGCCGAACACTGAAGCTTTCTTT. Translation: CATSERGPNTEAFF.

V usage is TRBV6-1 and J usage is TRBJ1-1, with D perhaps TRBD1 (5 bases). Germline V gene lookup returns CDR1 MNHNS and CDR2 SASEGT. There are 15 residues in the CDR3. Trimming took 4 bases from V and 1 from J, leaving 13 bases between them. The CDR3 loop is CASSARGWANTEAFF. The CDR3 coding sequence is TGTGCCAGCAGTGCGCGGGGCTGGGCGAACACTGAAGCTTTCTTT.

J is TRBJ2-1 and V is TRBV7-9; 8 bases fit TRBD1. The CDR3 is made up of 17 amino acids. Germline V gives CDR1 SEHNR, CDR2 FQNEAQ (reference sequence). V lost 4 bases to trimming and J lost 2 bases; unmatched junction nucleotides: 10. CDR3 DNA sequence: TGTGCCAGCAGCTCCACCCAGGGGGCAAAAACCTACAATGAGCAGTTCTTC. Translating gives CASSSTQGAKTYNEQFF.

The chain carries TRBV6-5 and TRBJ2-3; D perhaps matches TRBD2 (6 bases). This CDR3 comprises 16 residues. V lost 2 bases and J 1 base, leaving 13 bases between the germline ends. In germline, CDR1 is MNHEY, CDR2 SVGAGI. CDR3 nucleotides: TGTGCCAGCAGTTACCCAAGGGCGGGACGCACAGATACGCAGTATTTT. Residues: CASSYPRAGRTDTQYF.

The rearrangement joins TRBV7-6 to TRBJ2-7; D uncertain. The CDR3 length is 14 residues. CDR1 and CDR2 (germline): SGHVS, FNYEAQ. The germline V and J ends were trimmed by 1 base and 2 bases, with 9 bases remaining between them. The CDR3 is CASSLVLYTYEQYF. The CDR3 bases are TGTGCCAGCAGCTTAGTTTTGTACACCTACGAGCAGTACTTC. The entire variable domain, with the rest obtained from reference TRBV7-6 and TRBJ2-7, is as follows: GAGVSQSPRYKVTKRGQDVALRCDPISGHVSLYWYRQALGQGPEFLTYFNYEAQQDKSGLPNDRFSAERPEGSISTLTIQRTEQRDSAMYRCASSLVLYTYEQYFGPGTRLTVT.

A note on this clone: The sample has other DNA sequences that encode this CDR3 too. This chain links TRBV2 with TRBJ1-4; 12 bases line up with TRBD1. The germline gives CDR1 SNHLY, CDR2 FYNNEI. V gave up 7 bases and J gave up 6 bases; unmatched junction bases: 6. The CDR3 is 15 residues long. The CDR3 nucleotides are TGTGCCAGCACAGGGACAGGGGGCAATTATGAAAAACTGTTTTTT. Translated, it gives CASTGTGGNYEKLFF. Complete variable domain (other parts from reference TRBV2 and TRBJ1-4): EPEVTQTPSHQVTQMGQEVILRCVPISNHLYFYWYRQILGQKVEFLVSFYNNEISEKSEIFDDQFSVERPDGSNFTLKIRSTKLEDSAMYFCASTGTGGNYEKLFFGSGTQLSVL.

This clone was counted only a few times. The chain couples TRBV14 to TRBJ2-7, with 10 bases lining up with TRBD2. V lost 6 bases to trimming and J lost 0 bases; unmatched junction nucleotides: 8. CDR3 length equals 16 residues. In germline, CDR1 is SGHDN, CDR2 FVKESK. Written as DNA, the CDR3 is TGTGCCAGCAGACAGACCGGGACTAGCGACTCCTACGAGCAGTACTTC. It translates to CASRQTGTSDSYEQYF. The full variable domain, completed using reference TRBV14 and TRBJ2-7, is EAGVTQFPSHSVIEKGQTVTLRCDPISGHDNLYWYRRVMGKEIKFLLHFVKESKQDESGMPNNRFLAERTGGTYSTLKVQPAELEDSGVYFCASRQTGTSDSYEQYFGPGTRLTVT.

The rearrangement links TRBV29-1 to TRBJ2-7, with 11 positions matching TRBD2. Germline V gives CDR1 SQVTM, CDR2 ANQGSEA. The J segment lost 2 bases and the V segment lost 6 bases, leaving 9 bases of the junction unmatched. The CDR3 has 15 residues. The CDR3 region has the DNA TGCAGCGTCGCCGGACTAGCGGGTGCAACCTACGAGCAGTACTTC. Its translation is CSVAGLAGATYEQYF.

This clone appeared a single time. The rearrangement joins TRBV2 to TRBJ1-5; 8 bases line up with TRBD1. Losses at the gene ends were 5 bases for V and 1 base for J; bases not matched to a gene: 1. The CDR3 covers 14 residues. The germline CDR1 and CDR2 sequences are SNHLY and FYNNEI. CDR3 in DNA: TGTGCCAGCAGTAGGACAGGGAGCAATCAGCCCCAGCATTTT. Amino acids: CASSRTGSNQPQHF.

The genes are TRBV10-1 and TRBJ2-7; 10 bases are shared with TRBD1. Germline V gives CDR1 WNHNN, CDR2 SYGVQD (reference sequence). The length of the CDR3 is 14 residues. J gave up 6 bases and V 7 bases, and 9 bases lay outside the gene matches. The CDR3 loop is CASKPGQGSIEQYF. The CDR3 region has the DNA TGCGCCAGCAAGCCGGGACAGGGGTCTATCGAGCAGTACTTC.

On this clone itself: The junction differs from germline at one of its ends, possibly a read error. The chain employs TRBV11-3 and TRBJ2-3; D unclear. This CDR3 spans 12 amino acids. Per germline, CDR1 SGHNT and CDR2 YENEEA. The chain's CDR3 is CASSLYTDTQSF. The CDR3 DNA sequence: TGTGCCAGCAGCCTTTACACAGATACGCAGTCTTTT.

This chain uses TRBV7-6 with TRBJ2-7; 7 nucleotides line up with TRBD2. Germline V gives CDR1 SGHVS, CDR2 FNYEAQ. With 0 bases clipped from V and 4 bases from J, the junction kept 6 bases outside the gene matches. There are 15 residues in the CDR3. CDR3 loop: CASSLADAGAYEQYF. The CDR3 coding sequence is TGTGCCAGCAGCTTAGCAGATGCGGGAGCGTACGAGCAGTACTTC.

The chain couples TRBV9 to TRBJ1-3, with D perhaps TRBD1 (5 bases). Germline V gene lookup returns CDR1 SGDLS and CDR2 YYNGEE. CDR3 length equals 14 residues. V shed 0 bases and J shed 8 bases, with 12 bases lying between them. CDR3 protein: CASSVGGLTHTIYF. The CDR3 DNA reads TGTGCCAGCAGCGTAGGGGGCCTAACTCACACCATATATTTT.